This TCR beta chain was found in a study of CXCR4 blockade with PD-1 therapy in pancreatic cancer. Study results and caveats: Without paired alpha-beta data, shared specificity of dominant clones is unconfirmed. Frequent tumor clones were encoded by many distinct rearrangements, suggesting shared antigens. Intratumoral clonality (mean 0.14) exceeded healthy blood (about 0.047) but did not track survival.

This clone has ten or more counts. Its antigen is not known. V was cut by 7 bases and J by 0 bases, with 10 bases left in between. This CDR3 comprises 15 residues. Germline V gene data show CDR1 as SGHNT and CDR2 as YENEEA. The assay was immunoSEQ multiplex PCR, and TCRdb's table has in-frame clones only and misses some. The data hold approximately 5,900 clones, with 35% to 45% observed a single time. The sequence came from a human donor with pancreatic ductal adenocarcinoma. The chain has TRBV11-3 and TRBJ2-6; no clear D gene. The material sequenced was tumor tissue. The DNA for the CDR3 is TGTGCCAGCAAGGCGAAGAACTCTGGGGCCAACGTCCTGACTTTC. It is translated as CASKAKNSGANVLTF. Using reference TRBV11-3 and TRBJ2-6 for the parts outside the CDR3, the full variable domain is EAGVVQSPRYKIIEKKQPVAFWCNPISGHNTLYWYLQNLGQGPELLIRYENEEAVDDSQLPKDRFSAERLKGVDSTLKIQPAELGDSAVYLCASKAKNSGANVLTFGAGSRLTVL.